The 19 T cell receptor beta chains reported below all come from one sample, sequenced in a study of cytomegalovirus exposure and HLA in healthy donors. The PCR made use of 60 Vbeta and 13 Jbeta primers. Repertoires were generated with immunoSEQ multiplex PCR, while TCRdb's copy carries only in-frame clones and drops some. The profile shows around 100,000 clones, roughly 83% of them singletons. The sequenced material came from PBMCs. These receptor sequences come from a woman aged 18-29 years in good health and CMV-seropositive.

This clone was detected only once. The CDR3, as DNA: TGTGCCAGCAGCGTAGTCGGGACTAGCGAAGAGCAGTACTTC. It yields the protein CASSVVGTSEEQYF. The genes are TRBV9 and TRBJ2-7; TRBD2 agrees at 10 bases. The CDR3 has 14 amino acids. Germline values: CDR1 SGDLS, CDR2 YYNGEE. The V and J ends lost 0 bases and 7 bases, in that order; junction bases with no gene match: 4.

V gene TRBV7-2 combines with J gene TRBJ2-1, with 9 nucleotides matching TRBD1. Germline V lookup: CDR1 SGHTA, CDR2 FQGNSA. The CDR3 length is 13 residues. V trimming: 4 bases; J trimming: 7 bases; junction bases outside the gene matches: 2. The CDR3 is CASSSDRGNEQFF. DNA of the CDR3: TGTGCCAGCAGCTCGGACAGGGGAAATGAGCAGTTCTTC.

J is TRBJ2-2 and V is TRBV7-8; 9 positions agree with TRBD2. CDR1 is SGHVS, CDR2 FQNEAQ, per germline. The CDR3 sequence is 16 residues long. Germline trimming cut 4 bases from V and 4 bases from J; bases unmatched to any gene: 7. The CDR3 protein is CASSYSGSRGTGELFF. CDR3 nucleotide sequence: TGTGCCAGCAGCTATAGCGGGAGCAGGGGCACCGGGGAGCTGTTTTTT.

CDR3 nucleotides: TGTGCCAGCAGTGAAGGGTTCGCCTCCTACGAGCAGTACTTC. Protein sequence: CASSEGFASYEQYF. The rearrangement joins TRBV6-1 to TRBJ2-5; D not certain. Gene TRBJ2-7 matches the end of the DNA better, so the J call may be wrong. This CDR3 is built from 14 residues. Germline lookup yields CDR1 MNHNS and CDR2 SASEGT.

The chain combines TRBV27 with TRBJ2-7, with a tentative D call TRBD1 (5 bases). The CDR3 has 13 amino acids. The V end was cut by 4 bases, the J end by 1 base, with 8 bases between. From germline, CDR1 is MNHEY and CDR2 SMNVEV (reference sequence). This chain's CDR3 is CASSSYRSYEQYF. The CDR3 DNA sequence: TGTGCCAGCAGTTCCTACAGGTCCTACGAGCAGTACTTC.

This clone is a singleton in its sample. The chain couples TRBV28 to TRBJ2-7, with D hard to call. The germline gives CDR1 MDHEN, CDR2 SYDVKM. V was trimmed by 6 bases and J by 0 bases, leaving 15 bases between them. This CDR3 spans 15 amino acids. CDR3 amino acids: CASSLRGADSYEQYF. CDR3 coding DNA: TGTGCCAGCAGCTTGAGAGGTGCAGACTCCTACGAGCAGTACTTC.

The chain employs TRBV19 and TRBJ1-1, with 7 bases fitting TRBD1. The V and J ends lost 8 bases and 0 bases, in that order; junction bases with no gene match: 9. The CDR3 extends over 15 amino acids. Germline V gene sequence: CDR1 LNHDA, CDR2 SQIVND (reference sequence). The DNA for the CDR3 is TGTGCCAGTCTTCGACAGGGCGATCTGAACACTGAAGCTTTCTTT. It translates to CASLRQGDLNTEAFF.

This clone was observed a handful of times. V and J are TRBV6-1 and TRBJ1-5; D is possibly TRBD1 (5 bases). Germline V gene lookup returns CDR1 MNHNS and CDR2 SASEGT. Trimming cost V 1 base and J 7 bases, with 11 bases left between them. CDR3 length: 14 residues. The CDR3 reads CASSEVGRGQPQHF. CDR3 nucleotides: TGTGCCAGCAGTGAAGTGGGCCGGGGGCAGCCCCAGCATTTT.

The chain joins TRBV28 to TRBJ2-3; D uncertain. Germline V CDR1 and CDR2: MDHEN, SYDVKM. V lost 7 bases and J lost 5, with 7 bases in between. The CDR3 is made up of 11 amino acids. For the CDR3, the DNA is TGTGCCAGCACCTTCTTAGATACGCAGTATTTT. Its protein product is CASTFLDTQYF.

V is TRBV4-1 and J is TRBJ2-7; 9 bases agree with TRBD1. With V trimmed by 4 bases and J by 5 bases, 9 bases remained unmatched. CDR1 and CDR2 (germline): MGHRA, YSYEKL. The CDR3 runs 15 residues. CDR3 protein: CASSRSGQGGNEQYF. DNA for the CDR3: TGCGCCAGCAGCCGATCGGGACAGGGAGGTAACGAGCAGTACTTC.

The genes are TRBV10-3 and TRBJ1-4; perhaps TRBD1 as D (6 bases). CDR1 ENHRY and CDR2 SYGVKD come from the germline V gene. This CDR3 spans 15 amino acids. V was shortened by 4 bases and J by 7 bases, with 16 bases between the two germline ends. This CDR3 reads CAISGSQQGGEKLFF. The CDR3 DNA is TGTGCCATCAGTGGAAGTCAACAGGGTGGTGAAAAACTGTTTTTT.

CDR3 nucleotides: TGTGCCAGTTTGCGAGCTGAAGCTTTCTTT. This gives the protein CASLRAEAFF. This chain connects TRBV6-6 to TRBJ1-1; D is undetermined. V was trimmed by 9 bases and J by 6 bases, leaving 8 bases between them. The CDR3 runs to 10 residues. Germline loops: CDR1 MNHNY, CDR2 SVGAGI (reference sequence).

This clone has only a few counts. The CDR3 DNA reads TGTGCCAGCAGCGTTACAGGCACCGGGGAGCTGTTTTTT. Protein sequence: CASSVTGTGELFF. The V gene is TRBV7-3, the J gene TRBJ2-2; the D gene is possibly TRBD1 (5 bases). Germline CDR1 SGHTA, CDR2 FQGTGA. Trimming shortened V by 5 bases and J by 4 bases, and 8 bases separated the two germline ends. The CDR3 is 13 amino acids.

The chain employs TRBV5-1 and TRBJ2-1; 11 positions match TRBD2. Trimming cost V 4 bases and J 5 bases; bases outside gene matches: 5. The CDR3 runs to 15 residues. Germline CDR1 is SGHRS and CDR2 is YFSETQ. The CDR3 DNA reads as TGCGCCAGCAGCCCGAGACTAGCGGGGCACAATGAGCAGTTCTTC. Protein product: CASSPRLAGHNEQFF.

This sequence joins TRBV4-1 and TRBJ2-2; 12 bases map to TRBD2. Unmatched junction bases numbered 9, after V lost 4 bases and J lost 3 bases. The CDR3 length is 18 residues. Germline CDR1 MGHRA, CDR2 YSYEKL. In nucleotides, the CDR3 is TGCGCCAGCAGCCTTCGGTTTACTAGCGGGAGGTACACCGGGGAGCTGTTTTTT. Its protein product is CASSLRFTSGRYTGELFF.

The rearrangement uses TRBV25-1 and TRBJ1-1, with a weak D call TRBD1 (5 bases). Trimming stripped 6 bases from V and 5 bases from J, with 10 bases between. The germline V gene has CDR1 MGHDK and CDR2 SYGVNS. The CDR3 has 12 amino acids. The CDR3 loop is CASRTAGTEAFF. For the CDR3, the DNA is TGTGCCAGCAGGACAGCGGGGACTGAAGCTTTCTTT.

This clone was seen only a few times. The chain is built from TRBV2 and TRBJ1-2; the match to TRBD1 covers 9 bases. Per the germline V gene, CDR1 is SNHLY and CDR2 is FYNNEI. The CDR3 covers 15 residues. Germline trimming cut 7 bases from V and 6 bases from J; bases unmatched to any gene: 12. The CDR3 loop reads CASTKEQGARHGYTF. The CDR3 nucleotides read TGTGCCAGCACGAAAGAACAGGGGGCACGGCATGGCTACACCTTC.

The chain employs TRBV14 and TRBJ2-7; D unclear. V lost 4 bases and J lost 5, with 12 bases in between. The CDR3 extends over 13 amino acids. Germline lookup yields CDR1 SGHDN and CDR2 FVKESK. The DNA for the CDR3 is TGTGCCAGCAGCCCAAACTTTATCCACGAGCAGTACTTC. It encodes CASSPNFIHEQYF.

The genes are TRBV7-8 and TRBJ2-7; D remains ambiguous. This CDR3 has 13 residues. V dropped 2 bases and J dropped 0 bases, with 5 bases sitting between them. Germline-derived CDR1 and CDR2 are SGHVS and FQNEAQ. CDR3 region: CASSLTASYEQYF. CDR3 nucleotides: TGTGCCAGCAGCTTAACTGCCTCCTACGAGCAGTACTTC.